Listed below are T cell receptor beta chains from one sample, sequenced in a study of response to subunit inactivated influenza vaccine. TCRdb redid the calling of the RT-PCR reads with MiXCR, one entry per CDR3 protein. The sample holds just over 300,000 distinct CDR3 sequences, 20% to 25% seen once. The sample here was PBMCs from blood, taken 21 months after vaccination. Receptor source: a man aged 50 to 69 who received an inactivated influenza vaccine. Each CDR3 is given with its conserved first and last residue. D genes are given only for firm matches. Rows may omit the clone size; those that give it use once, few, many or a size class.

v_call	clone_size	j_call	d_call	cdr3_aa	cdr3_nt
TRBV6-1	.	TRBJ1-1	TRBD1	CASRDDRAVTEAFF	TGTGCCAGCAGAGACGACAGGGCGGTCACTGAAGCTTTCTTT
TRBV5-1	few	TRBJ1-6	TRBD1	CASSSAARGRGGSPLHF	TGCGCCAGCAGCTCGGCGGCCAGGGGGCGAGGAGGTTCACCCCTCCACTTT
TRBV4-1	few	TRBJ1-4	.	CASSQFLHQVDSLFF	TGCGCCAGCAGCCAGTTTTTACATCAGGTGGACTCGCTGTTTTTT
TRBV29-1	.	TRBJ1-4	.	CSARNGATNEKLFF	TGCAGCGCTAGAAACGGGGCAACTAATGAAAAACTGTTTTTT
TRBV4-1	.	TRBJ2-7	.	CASSQERGEQYF	TGCGCCAGCAGCCAAGAAAGAGGCGAGCAGTACTTC
TRBV5-5	.	TRBJ2-1	.	CASSLGPSGFNEQFF	TGTGCCAGCAGCTTGGGACCCTCCGGGTTCAATGAGCAGTTCTTC
TRBV4-1	many	TRBJ1-2	TRBD1	CASSLSFPGQGARNYGYTF	TGCGCCAGCAGCCTGAGTTTTCCGGGACAGGGGGCAAGGAACTATGGCTACACCTTC
TRBV9	few	TRBJ2-2	TRBD2	CASSVEGGSTGELFF	TGTGCCAGCAGCGTAGAGGGCGGGAGCACCGGGGAGCTGTTTTTT
TRBV20-1	.	TRBJ2-3	.	CSAPGTLGDTQYF	TGCAGTGCTCCCGGGACACTGGGGGATACGCAGTATTTT
TRBV15	few	TRBJ2-7	.	CATSRQRAYEQYF	TGTGCCACCAGCAGACAACGGGCCTACGAGCAGTACTTC
TRBV7-2	.	TRBJ1-1	.	CASSLAGRGRPMNTEAFF	TGTGCCAGCAGCTTAGCGGGGCGAGGGCGCCCCATGAACACTGAAGCTTTCTTT
TRBV28	few	TRBJ1-2	.	CASLRVMSDGYTF	TGTGCCAGCCTAAGGGTCATGAGCGATGGCTACACCTTC
TRBV27	.	TRBJ1-2	TRBD1	CASSRAGGFNYGYTF	TGTGCCAGCAGCCGGGCAGGGGGCTTTAACTATGGCTACACCTTC
TRBV6-6	.	TRBJ1-5	.	CASRTTDNQPQHF	TGTGCCAGCAGGACGACAGACAATCAGCCCCAGCATTTT
TRBV28	.	TRBJ1-2	.	CASSFLWTPYGYTF	TGTGCCAGCAGTTTCCTATGGACTCCCTATGGCTACACCTTC
TRBV12-5	.	TRBJ2-1	TRBD2	CASGLVLAANPPYNEQFF	TGTGCTAGTGGTTTGGTACTAGCGGCAAACCCCCCCTACAATGAGCAGTTCTTC
TRBV7-9	many	TRBJ1-1	.	CASTPGGSVTEAFF	TGTGCCAGCACCCCGGGGGGATCAGTCACTGAAGCTTTCTTT
TRBV5-1	.	TRBJ2-2	TRBD2	CASSLASGSVAGELFF	TGCGCCAGCAGCTTGGCTAGCGGGAGTGTCGCCGGGGAGCTGTTTTTT
TRBV12-3/TRBV12-4	.	TRBJ2-5	.	CASSLGDTIRAQETQYF	TGTGCCAGCAGTTTAGGGGACACCATTAGGGCCCAAGAGACCCAGTACTTC
TRBV6-2/TRBV6-3	.	TRBJ1-1	TRBD1	CASRDSQGARNTEAFF	TGTGCCAGCAGAGATTCTCAGGGGGCGAGGAACACTGAAGCTTTCTTT
TRBV28	few	TRBJ2-3	.	CASSRVRSTDTQYF	TGTGCCAGCAGTCGAGTACGAAGCACAGATACGCAGTATTTT
TRBV25-1	few	TRBJ1-2	.	CASSEYEGPGYTF	TGTGCCAGCAGTGAATACGAGGGGCCCGGCTACACCTTC
TRBV7-9	once	TRBJ2-3	TRBD2	CASSATSGGISTDTQYF	TGTGCCAGCAGCGCAACTAGCGGGGGAATTAGCACAGATACGCAGTATTTT
TRBV15	few	TRBJ2-4	.	CATGAAKNIQYF	TGTGCCACCGGGGCGGCCAAAAACATTCAGTACTTC
TRBV20-1	.	TRBJ2-7	.	CSGTGLIYEQYF	TGCAGTGGCACGGGACTGATCTACGAGCAGTACTTC
TRBV20-1	.	TRBJ2-3	.	CSARDFRGSSTDTQYF	TGCAGTGCTAGAGATTTTCGGGGATCTAGCACAGATACGCAGTATTTT
TRBV7-8	.	TRBJ2-5	TRBD2	CASSSGWTSGKETQYF	TGTGCCAGCAGCAGTGGATGGACTAGCGGCAAAGAGACCCAGTACTTC